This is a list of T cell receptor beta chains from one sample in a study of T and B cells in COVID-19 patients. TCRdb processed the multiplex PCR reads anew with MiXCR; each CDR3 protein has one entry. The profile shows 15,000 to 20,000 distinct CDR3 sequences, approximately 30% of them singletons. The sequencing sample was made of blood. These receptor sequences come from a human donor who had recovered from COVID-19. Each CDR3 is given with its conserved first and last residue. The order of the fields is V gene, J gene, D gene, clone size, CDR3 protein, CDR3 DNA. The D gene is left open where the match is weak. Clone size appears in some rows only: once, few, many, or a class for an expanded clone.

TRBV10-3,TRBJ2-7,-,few,CAISDFYEQYF,TGTGCCATCAGCGACTTCTACGAGCAGTACTTC
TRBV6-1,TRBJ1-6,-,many,CASSPTVPGGSPLHF,TGTGCCAGCAGTCCTACGGTCCCCGGGGGTTCACCCCTCCACTTT
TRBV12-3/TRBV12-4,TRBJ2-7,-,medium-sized,CASSLGYEQYF,TGTGCCAGCAGTTTAGGATACGAGCAGTACTTC
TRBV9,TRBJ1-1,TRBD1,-,CASSPPGTGHTEAFF,TGTGCCAGCAGCCCCCCGGGGACAGGGCACACTGAAGCTTTCTTT
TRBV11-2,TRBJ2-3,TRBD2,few,CATESGVTDTQYF,TGTGCCACAGAGAGCGGGGTCACAGATACGCAGTATTTT
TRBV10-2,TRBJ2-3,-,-,CASSDLGTQYF,TGCGCCAGCAGTGATTTAGGTACGCAGTATTTT
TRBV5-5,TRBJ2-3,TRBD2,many,CASSRTSGVDTQYF,TGTGCCAGCAGCCGGACTAGCGGGGTAGATACGCAGTATTTT
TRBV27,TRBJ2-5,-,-,CASSLSLLGQETQYF,TGTGCCAGCAGTTTATCCCTTTTGGGGCAAGAGACCCAGTACTTC
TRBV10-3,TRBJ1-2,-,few,CAISPGQYRGYTF,TGTGCCATCAGCCCCGGACAGTACAGGGGCTACACCTTC
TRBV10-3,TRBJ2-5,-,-,CAISESNQGETQYF,TGTGCCATCAGTGAGTCGAATCAGGGAGAGACCCAGTACTTC
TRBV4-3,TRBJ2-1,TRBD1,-,CASSQTQGWDEQFF,TGCGCCAGCAGCCAAACACAGGGGTGGGATGAGCAGTTCTTC
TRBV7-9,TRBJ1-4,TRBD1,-,CASRDSRGRLFF,TGTGCCAGCCGGGACAGCCGCGGGAGACTGTTTTTT
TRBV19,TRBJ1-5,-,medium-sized,CASSMGGGGQPQHF,TGTGCCAGTAGTATGGGAGGCGGTGGGCAGCCCCAGCATTTT
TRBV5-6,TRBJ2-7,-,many,CASSALGPSYEQYF,TGTGCCAGCAGCGCCCTCGGTCCTTCCTACGAGCAGTACTTC
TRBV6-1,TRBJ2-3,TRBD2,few,CASRDSGGGTDTQYF,TGTGCCAGCAGGGATAGCGGGGGTGGCACAGATACGCAGTATTTT
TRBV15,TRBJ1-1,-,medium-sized,CATSKQMNTEAFF,TGTGCCACCAGCAAACAGATGAACACTGAAGCTTTCTTT
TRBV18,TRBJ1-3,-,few,CASSPQGEAGNTIYF,TGTGCCAGCTCACCACAGGGGGAAGCTGGAAACACCATATATTTT
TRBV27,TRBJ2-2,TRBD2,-,CASSPSGAYTGELFF,TGTGCCAGCAGTCCTAGCGGGGCATACACCGGGGAGCTGTTTTTT
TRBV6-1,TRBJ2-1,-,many,CASGQSSYNEQFF,TGTGCCAGCGGGCAGTCAAGCTACAATGAGCAGTTCTTC
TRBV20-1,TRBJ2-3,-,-,CSARDPASDTQYF,TGCAGTGCTAGAGACCCGGCTAGCGATACGCAGTATTTT
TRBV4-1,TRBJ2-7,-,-,CASSQVSEGPYEQYF,TGCGCCAGCAGCCAAGTCTCGGAGGGGCCCTACGAGCAGTACTTC
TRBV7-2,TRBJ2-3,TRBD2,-,CASSIRREGDTQYF,TGTGCCAGCAGCATCCGGCGGGAGGGAGATACGCAGTATTTT